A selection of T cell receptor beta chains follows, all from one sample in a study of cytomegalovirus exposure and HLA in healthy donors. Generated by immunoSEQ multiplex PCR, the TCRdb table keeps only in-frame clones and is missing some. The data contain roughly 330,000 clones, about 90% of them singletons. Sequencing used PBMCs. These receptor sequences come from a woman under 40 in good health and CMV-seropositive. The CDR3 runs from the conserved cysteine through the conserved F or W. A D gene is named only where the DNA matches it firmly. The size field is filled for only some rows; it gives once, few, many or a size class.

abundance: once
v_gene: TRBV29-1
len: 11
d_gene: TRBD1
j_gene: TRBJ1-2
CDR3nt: TGCAGCGCCACAGGGGCGTGGGGCTACACCTTC
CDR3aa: CSATGAWGYTF

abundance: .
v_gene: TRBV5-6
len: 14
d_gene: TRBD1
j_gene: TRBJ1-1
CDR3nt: TGTGCCAGCAGCTTACAGGGGGCGCTGACTGAAGCTTTCTTT
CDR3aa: CASSLQGALTEAFF

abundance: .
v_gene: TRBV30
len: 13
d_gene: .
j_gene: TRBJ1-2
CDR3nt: TGTGCCTGGAGGGGTCGGGGGAACTATGGCTACACCTTC
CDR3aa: CAWRGRGNYGYTF

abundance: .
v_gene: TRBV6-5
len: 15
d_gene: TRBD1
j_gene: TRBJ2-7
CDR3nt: TGTGCCAGCAGTCATCCGGGACAGGGAAAGTACGAGCAGTACTTC
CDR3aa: CASSHPGQGKYEQYF

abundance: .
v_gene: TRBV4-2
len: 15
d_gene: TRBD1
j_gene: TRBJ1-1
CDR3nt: TGTGCCAGCAGCCAGTCAGGGGGCCGGAACACTGAAGCTTTCTTT
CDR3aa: CASSQSGGRNTEAFF

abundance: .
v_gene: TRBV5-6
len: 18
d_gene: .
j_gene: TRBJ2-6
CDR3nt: TGTGCCAGCAGCCAAGGGCTGACCCCCTTCTCTGGGGCCAACGTCCTGACTTTC
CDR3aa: CASSQGLTPFSGANVLTF

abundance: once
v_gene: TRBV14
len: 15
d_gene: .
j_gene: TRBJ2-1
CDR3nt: TGTGCCAGCAGCCAAGAAGCCAGCTCCTACAATGAGCAGTTCTTC
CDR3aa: CASSQEASSYNEQFF

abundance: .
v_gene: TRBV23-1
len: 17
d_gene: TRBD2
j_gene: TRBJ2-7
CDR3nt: TGCGCCAGCAGTCAATCAGGAGGAGGCGGGAGCTCCTACGAGCAGTACTTC
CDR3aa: CASSQSGGGGSSYEQYF

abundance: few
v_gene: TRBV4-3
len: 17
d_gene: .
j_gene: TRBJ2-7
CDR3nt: TGCGCCAGCAGCCAAGAATTCAGCGGCCCCCCCCGGTACGAGCAGTACTTC
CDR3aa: CASSQEFSGPPRYEQYF

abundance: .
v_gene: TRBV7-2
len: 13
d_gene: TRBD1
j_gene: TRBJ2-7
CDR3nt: TGTGCCAGCAGCTTCGGGACAGCCTACGAGCAGTACTTC
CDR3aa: CASSFGTAYEQYF

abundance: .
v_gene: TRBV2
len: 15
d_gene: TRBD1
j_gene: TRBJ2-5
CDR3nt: TGTGCCAGCAGTGGGACAGGGGGGGGCGGAGAGACCCAGTACTTC
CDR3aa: CASSGTGGGGETQYF

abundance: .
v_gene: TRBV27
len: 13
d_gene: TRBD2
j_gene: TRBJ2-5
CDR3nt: TGTGCCAGCAGGGGCGCGGGGGGAGAGACCCAGTACTTC
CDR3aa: CASRGAGGETQYF

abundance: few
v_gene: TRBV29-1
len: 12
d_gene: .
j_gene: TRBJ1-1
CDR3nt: TGCAGCGTTGACGGGGTGTTCACTGAAGCTTTCTTT
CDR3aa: CSVDGVFTEAFF

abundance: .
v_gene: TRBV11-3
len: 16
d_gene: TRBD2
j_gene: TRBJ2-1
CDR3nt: TGTGCCAGCAGCTTAGCAGCGGGAGTATCCTACAATGAGCAGTTCTTC
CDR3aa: CASSLAAGVSYNEQFF

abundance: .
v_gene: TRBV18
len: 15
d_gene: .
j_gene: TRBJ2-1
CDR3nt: TGTGCCAGCTCACCACAAAGACTAGACTACAATGAGCAGTTCTTC
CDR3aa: CASSPQRLDYNEQFF

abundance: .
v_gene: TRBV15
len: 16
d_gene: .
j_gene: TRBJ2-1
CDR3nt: TGTGCCACCAGCTACTTACTGGGGAGCTCCTACAATGAGCAGTTCTTC
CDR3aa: CATSYLLGSSYNEQFF